This T cell receptor beta chain was sequenced for a study of blood T cell repertoires in COVID-19. Here immunoSEQ multiplex PCR was the method, and the copy in TCRdb shows in-frame clones only, minus some. Of about 350,000 clones listed, approximately 84% are singletons. CDR1 and CDR2 from the germline V gene are MNHEY and SMNVEV (reference sequence). This CDR3 has 17 residues. V lost 3 bases, J lost 3 bases, and 19 bases lay in between. The sequence came from a woman in her twenties or thirties who had recovered from COVID-19. Sequencing was carried out using PBMCs or T cells enriched from blood (not recorded which). The chain is built from TRBV27 and TRBJ2-3; D not resolved. The CDR3 here is CASSFRAGSTSTDTQYF. The CDR3 coding sequence is TGTGCCAGCAGTTTTAGAGCAGGCTCAACCTCAACAGATACGCAGTATTTT.